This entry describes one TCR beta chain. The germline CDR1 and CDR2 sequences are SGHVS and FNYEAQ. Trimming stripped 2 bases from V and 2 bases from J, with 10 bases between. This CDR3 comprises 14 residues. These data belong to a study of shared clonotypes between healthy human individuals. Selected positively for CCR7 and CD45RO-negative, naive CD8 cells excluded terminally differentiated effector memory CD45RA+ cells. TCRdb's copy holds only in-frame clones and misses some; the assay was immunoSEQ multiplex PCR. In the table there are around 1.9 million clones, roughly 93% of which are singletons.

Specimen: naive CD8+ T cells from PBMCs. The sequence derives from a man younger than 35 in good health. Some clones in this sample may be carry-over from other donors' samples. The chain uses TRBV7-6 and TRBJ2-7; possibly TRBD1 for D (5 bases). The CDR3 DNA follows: TGTGCCAGCAGCTTACGTGACAGAGCCTACGAGCAGTACTTC. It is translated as CASSLRDRAYEQYF.